The 10 T cell receptor beta chains presented below share a single source sample, sequenced in a study of blood T cell repertoires in COVID-19. Clones were sequenced by immunoSEQ multiplex PCR, and TCRdb holds only the in-frame ones, with some missing. The sample shows around 180,000 clones, roughly 86% of them seen only once. The sample consisted of peripheral blood. Receptors originate from a woman aged 25 to 39 with active or convalescent COVID-19.

J is TRBJ1-5 and V is TRBV21-1. TRBV21-1 is a pseudogene. The CDR3 has 12 amino acids. This CDR3 is CASSPSGQPQHF. As DNA, the CDR3 is TGTGCCAGCAGCCCCAGCGGTCAGCCCCAGCATTTT.

The chain is built from TRBV11-3 and TRBJ2-3, with 11 nucleotides matching TRBD1. CDR3 length: 17 amino acids. V lost 0 bases and J lost 5; bases outside the gene matches: 7. CDR1 and CDR2 from the germline V gene are SGHNT and YENEEA. This chain's CDR3 is CASSLDRTGGEEDTQYF. The CDR3 DNA reads TGTGCCAGCAGCTTAGATCGGACAGGGGGCGAGGAAGATACGCAGTATTTT.

The J gene is TRBJ1-6, the V gene TRBV6-5; the D gene is possibly TRBD1 (5 bases). V dropped 1 base and J dropped 7 bases, with 11 bases sitting between them. Germline V CDR1 and CDR2: MNHEY, SVGAGI. This CDR3 is built from 15 residues. The CDR3 coding sequence is TGTGCCAGCAGTTACTACGGGGGAGGGAATTCACCCCTCCACTTT. Its protein is CASSYYGGGNSPLHF.

The rearrangement joins TRBV15 to TRBJ2-7; TRBD1 matches at 7 bases. CDR1 is LNHNV and CDR2 is YYDKDF in the germline V gene (reference sequence). This CDR3 is built from 15 residues. With V trimmed by 0 bases and J by 2 bases, 4 bases remained unmatched. CDR3 amino acids: CATSRDRGTAYEQYF. Written as DNA, the CDR3 is TGTGCCACCAGCAGAGATCGAGGGACAGCCTACGAGCAGTACTTC.

The rearrangement links TRBV1 to TRBJ2-7; no DNA check was done on the table's D call, TRBD1. TRBV1 is a recognized pseudogene. The CDR3 runs 20 residues. The CDR3 DNA reads TGCACCAGCAGCCAACATCCCCCGGGACAGGGGCGCAGGTTCGCCTACGAGCAGTACTTC. It is translated as CTSSQHPPGQGRRFAYEQYF.

The chain recombines TRBV6-2 or TRBV6-3 with TRBJ2-5; TRBD2 matches at 11 bases. V lost 4 bases, J lost 2 bases, and 3 bases stayed unmatched. Germline-derived CDR1 and CDR2 are MNHEY and SVGEGT. This CDR3 is built from 15 residues. The CDR3 DNA sequence: TGTGCCAGCAGTTGGCGACTAGCGGGGCAAGAGACCCAGTACTTC. Its translation: CASSWRLAGQETQYF.

This clone showed up just once. The V call is TRBV6-5, the J call TRBJ2-2; possibly TRBD2 for D (5 bases). V lost 0 bases and J lost 4, with 12 bases in between. The CDR3 contains 16 residues. Per the germline V gene, CDR1 is MNHEY and CDR2 is SVGAGI. The CDR3 spells CASSYSASRATGELFF. CDR3 sequence (DNA): TGTGCCAGCAGTTACTCGGCTAGCCGGGCCACCGGGGAGCTGTTTTTT.

This chain links TRBV7-8 with TRBJ2-1, with TRBD1 identical over 10 bases. Per germline, CDR1 SGHVS and CDR2 FQNEAQ. This CDR3 region has 16 residues. Trimming took 5 bases from V and 0 from J; bases not matched to a gene: 4. Written as DNA, the CDR3 is TGTGCCAGCAGCATACGGGACAGGGGCTCCTACAATGAGCAGTTCTTC. The encoded protein is CASSIRDRGSYNEQFF.

This sequence joins TRBV19 and TRBJ1-4; 8 bases align to TRBD1. Germline assignment: CDR1 LNHDA and CDR2 SQIVND (reference sequence). V trimming: 5 bases; J trimming: 12 bases; junction bases outside the gene matches: 17. This CDR3 region has 16 residues. This CDR3 is CASSLLSGQGKDELFF. The CDR3 DNA reads as TGTGCCAGTAGTCTCCTAAGCGGACAGGGCAAAGATGAACTGTTTTTT.

This chain connects TRBV3-1 (or the pseudogene TRBV3-2) to TRBJ1-1; 9 bases map to TRBD1. The germline V gene has CDR1 LGHDT and CDR2 YNNKEL (reference sequence). The J segment lost 6 bases and the V segment lost 3 bases, leaving 2 bases of the junction unmatched. The CDR3 totals 13 residues. The CDR3 spells CASSQNRGPEAFF. In nucleotides, the CDR3 is TGTGCCAGCAGCCAGAACAGGGGGCCTGAAGCTTTCTTT.